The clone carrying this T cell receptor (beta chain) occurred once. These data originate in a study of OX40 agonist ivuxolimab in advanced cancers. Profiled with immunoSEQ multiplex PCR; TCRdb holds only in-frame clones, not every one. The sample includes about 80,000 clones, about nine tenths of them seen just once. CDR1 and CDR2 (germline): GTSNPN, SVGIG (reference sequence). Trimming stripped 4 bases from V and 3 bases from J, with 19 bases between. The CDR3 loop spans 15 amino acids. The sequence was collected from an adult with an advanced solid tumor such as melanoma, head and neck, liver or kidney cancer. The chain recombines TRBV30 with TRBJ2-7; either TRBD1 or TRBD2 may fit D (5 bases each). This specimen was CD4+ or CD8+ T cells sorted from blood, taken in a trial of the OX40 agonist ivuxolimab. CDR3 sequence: CAWTLPGRKNYEQYF. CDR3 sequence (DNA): TGTGCCTGGACCTTGCCGGGACGGAAAAACTACGAGCAGTACTTC.